This entry lists 8 T cell receptor beta chains sequenced from one sample in a study of cytomegalovirus exposure and HLA in healthy donors. Some clones are missing from TCRdb's copy, which holds only in-frame ones; the method was immunoSEQ multiplex PCR. The repertoire has about 170,000 clones, approximately 96% of them found once; the top ten carry approximately 1%. The sequencing input was PBMCs. The receptors stem from a woman younger than 30 in good health and CMV-seronegative.

The gene calls are TRBV15 and TRBJ2-2; tentative D call: TRBD2 (6 bases). Germline V gene sequence: CDR1 LNHNV, CDR2 YYDKDF (reference sequence). The CDR3 covers 15 residues. The V and J ends lost 1 base and 4 bases respectively, with 10 bases between them. For the CDR3, the DNA is TGTGCCACCAGCAGAGTGGGGGGAGGCACCGGGGAGCTGTTTTTT. Protein: CATSRVGGGTGELFF.

This clone was observed once. The rearrangement uses TRBV5-1 and TRBJ2-7; 7 bases line up with TRBD2. CDR1 is SGHRS and CDR2 is YFSETQ in the germline V gene. Trimming cost V 0 bases and J 6 bases; bases outside gene matches: 9. CDR3 length: 15 residues. CDR3 DNA: TGCGCCAGCAGCTTGGAAGGCGGGGGTAATGCCGAGCAGTACTTC. Its protein is CASSLEGGGNAEQYF. The full variable domain, completed using reference TRBV5-1 and TRBJ2-7, is KAGVTQTPRYLIKTRGQQVTLSCSPISGHRSVSWYQQTPGQGLQFLFEYFSETQRNKGNFPGRFSGRQFSNSRSEMNVSTLELGDSALYLCASSLEGGGNAEQYFGPGTRLTVT.

V gene TRBV10-3 combines with J gene TRBJ2-3, with TRBD2 identical over 9 bases. The V gene end was trimmed by 3 bases and the J gene end by 4 bases; junction bases not matched to a gene: 5. The CDR3 sequence is 15 residues long. The V gene's germline CDR1 is ENHRY and CDR2 SYGVKD. In DNA, the CDR3 is TGTGCCATCAGTGAAGGCGGGGGGGCCCCAGATACGCAGTATTTT. Translated: CAISEGGGAPDTQYF.

The chain employs TRBV6-1 and TRBJ1-1; a weak D match, TRBD1 (6 bases). V was clipped by 7 bases and J by 6 bases, with 21 bases between them. Germline CDR1 MNHNS, CDR2 SASEGT. The CDR3 extends over 15 amino acids. CDR3 in DNA: TGTGCCAGCACATTCGAGACAGGCTCCGGAGCTGAAGCTTTCTTT. Translated, it gives CASTFETGSGAEAFF.

This chain links TRBV6-1 with TRBJ1-1, with D possibly matching TRBD1 (6 bases). The CDR3 length is 13 residues. Between the trimmed V and J ends, which lost 6 bases and 1 base, there was a span of 9 bases. From germline, CDR1 is MNHNS and CDR2 SASEGT. CDR3 residues: CASRTRGNTEAFF. The CDR3 nucleotides read TGTGCCAGCAGAACCAGGGGGAACACTGAAGCTTTCTTT.

This clone was seen just once. This chain connects TRBV7-9 to TRBJ2-1; D perhaps matches TRBD1 (6 bases). The ends were cut back, 2 bases at V and 0 bases at J, with 11 bases in the middle. Per germline, CDR1 SEHNR and CDR2 FQNEAQ (reference sequence). There are 16 residues in the CDR3. Here the CDR3 reads CASSLFPGASYNEQFF. The CDR3 nucleotides are TGTGCCAGCAGCTTATTTCCAGGGGCCTCCTACAATGAGCAGTTCTTC. Full variable domain (missing parts from reference TRBV7-9 and TRBJ2-1): DTGVSQNPRHKITKRGQNVTFRCDPISEHNRLYWYRQTLGQGPEFLTYFQNEAQLEKSRLLSDRFSAERPKGSFSTLEIQRTEQGDSAMYLCASSLFPGASYNEQFFGPGTRLTVL.

The genes are TRBV7-9 and TRBJ1-4; unclear D gene. CDR1 is SEHNR, CDR2 FQNEAQ, per germline (reference sequence). The CDR3 consists of 15 residues. The ends were cut back, 5 bases at V and 2 bases at J, with 12 bases in the middle. CDR3 loop: CASSKDGGTNEKLFF. CDR3 bases: TGTGCCAGCAGCAAAGACGGAGGGACTAATGAAAAACTGTTTTTT.

The chain carries TRBV15 and TRBJ2-1; 9 bases are a match to TRBD2. Germline V gives CDR1 LNHNV, CDR2 YYDKDF (reference sequence). J gave up 4 bases and V 4 bases, and 2 bases lay outside the gene matches. CDR3 length: 14 amino acids. The CDR3 reads CATSNSGGYNEQFF. In DNA, the CDR3 is TGTGCCACCAGCAATAGCGGGGGTTACAATGAGCAGTTCTTC.